Each of the 27 T cell receptor beta chains below was sequenced from the same sample in a study of blood T cell repertoires in COVID-19 (dated by TCRdb to the early 2020s). Library preparation used the immunoSEQ multiplex PCR assay. As stored in TCRdb, this immuneACCESS dataset retains in-frame rearrangements with V and J assigned. A fraction of the clones does not appear; measured against another copy, unresolved V genes explain less than half of the discrepancy, and the remainder lacks a known reason. A total of around 70,000 clones appear in this sample, about 92% of them only once. Of the sample, roughly 1.5% is held by the ten largest clones. The sequenced sample was peripheral blood. The receptors were sampled from a man in his forties or fifties with acute or convalescent COVID-19.

The chain employs TRBV19 and TRBJ2-5, with 8 bases that match TRBD1. Trimming removed 8 bases from V and 1 base from J; junction bases left unmatched: 9. CDR3 length: 15 residues. Germline CDR1 reads LNHDA; CDR2 reads SQIVND (reference sequence). CDR3 region: CASCPGQASQETQYF. The CDR3 DNA is TGTGCCAGTTGTCCGGGACAGGCCAGCCAAGAGACCCAGTACTTC.

The chain recombines TRBV29-1 with TRBJ1-1; D may be TRBD1 (5 bases). The CDR3 sequence is 12 residues long. V was trimmed by 8 bases and J by 4 bases, leaving 14 bases between them. Germline V CDR1 and CDR2: SQVTM, ANQGSEA. CDR3 DNA sequence: TGCAGCAGTAGGCAGGGCGGCACTGAAGCTTTCTTT. Its protein product is CSSRQGGTEAFF.

Of note for this clone: This sample also contains other DNA sequences that code for the same CDR3. The rearrangement uses TRBV19 and TRBJ1-5, with 11 bases that match TRBD1. V was clipped by 6 bases and J by 4 bases; unmatched bases: 2. The CDR3 runs 14 residues. The germline V gene has CDR1 LNHDA and CDR2 SQIVND (reference sequence). The DNA for the CDR3 is TGTGCCAGTAGAGGGACAGGGGGAAATCAGCCCCAGCATTTT. It is translated as CASRGTGGNQPQHF.

The genes are TRBV21-1 and TRBJ2-7; the table gives TRBD1 as D, unverified against the DNA. TRBV21-1 is classified as a pseudogene. This CDR3 is built from 11 residues. CDR3 bases: TGTGCCAGCGGACAGGGGAGCGAGCAGTACGTC. Protein: CASGQGSEQYV.

The rearrangement links TRBV5-1 to TRBJ1-1; tentatively, D is TRBD1 (5 bases). The CDR3 sequence is 12 residues long. Germline V CDR1 and CDR2: SGHRS, YFSETQ. Trimming stripped 7 bases from V and 1 base from J, with 8 bases between. The CDR3 DNA follows: TGCGCCAGCCAGGACACGAACACTGAAGCTTTCTTT. This translates into CASQDTNTEAFF.

The chain couples TRBV11-1 to TRBJ1-2; unclear D gene. Germline CDR1 and CDR2: SGHAT and FQDESV (reference sequence). V dropped 5 bases and J dropped 4 bases, with 11 bases sitting between them. The CDR3 spans 13 residues. Here the CDR3 DNA reads TGTGCCAGCAGCAACCCCCCGGGCTATGGCTACACCTTC. This sequence encodes CASSNPPGYGYTF.

The V and J genes are TRBV10-2 and TRBJ1-6; D remains unclear. The germline V gene has CDR1 WSHSY and CDR2 SAAADI. This CDR3 region has 16 residues. The V end was cut by 2 bases, the J end by 10 bases, with 18 bases between. CDR3 DNA sequence: TGCGCCAGCAGTGAGCCGACCGTTGGCGGGAGGTCACCCCTCCACTTT. Its translation is CASSEPTVGGRSPLHF.

The rearrangement links TRBV3-1 (or the pseudogene TRBV3-2) to TRBJ2-1; 16 bases line up with TRBD2. CDR3 length equals 18 residues. Germline lookup yields CDR1 LGHDT and CDR2 YNNKEL (reference sequence). V dropped 0 bases and J dropped 4; count of bases not matched to a gene: 3. The CDR3 reads CASSQDGTSGGGYNEQFF. The CDR3 DNA follows: TGTGCCAGCAGCCAAGACGGGACTAGCGGGGGGGGATACAATGAGCAGTTCTTC.

This chain uses TRBV6-4 with TRBJ2-1; maybe TRBD2 (5 bases). The CDR3 spans 15 residues. The V end lost 3 bases, the J end lost 7 bases, and 16 bases lay between the germline ends. CDR1 and CDR2 (germline): MRHNA, SNTAGT. The CDR3 loop is CASSETHDRGNEQFF. The CDR3 DNA reads as TGTGCCAGCAGTGAGACCCACGACCGGGGAAATGAGCAGTTCTTC.

The chain is built from TRBV6-4 and TRBJ2-1, with TRBD2 as a possible D gene (6 bases). Germline V gene data show CDR1 as MRHNA and CDR2 as SNTAGT. V lost 4 bases to trimming and J lost 6 bases, with 10 bases between them. There are 13 residues in the CDR3. The CDR3 nucleotides are TGTGCCAGCAGTGGTAGCGGAGGCAATGAGCAGTTCTTC. Its translation: CASSGSGGNEQFF.

The chain carries TRBV6-5 and TRBJ1-2, with D possibly TRBD1 on 5 matching bases. The ends were cut back, 0 bases at V and 7 bases at J, with 9 bases in the middle. CDR1 MNHEY and CDR2 SVGAGI come from the germline V gene. CDR3 length equals 13 residues. In nucleotides, the CDR3 is TGTGCCAGCAGTTACTCCCAGGGTGGTGGCTACACCTTC. Protein product: CASSYSQGGGYTF.

V and J are TRBV15 and TRBJ2-3, with D possibly matching TRBD2 (6 bases). The V and J ends lost 1 base and 0 bases respectively, with 14 bases between them. Germline loops: CDR1 LNHNV, CDR2 YYDKDF (reference sequence). The CDR3 covers 17 residues. CDR3 sequence (DNA): TGTGCCACCAGCAGAGTGTATTCGGGACTGAGCACAGATACGCAGTATTTT. Translated: CATSRVYSGLSTDTQYF. The whole variable domain, filled in from reference TRBV15 and TRBJ2-3, reads DAMVIQNPRYQVTQFGKPVTLSCSQTLNHNVMYWYQQKSSQAPKLLFHYYDKDFNNEADTPDNFQSRRPNTSFCFLDIRSPGLGDTAMYLCATSRVYSGLSTDTQYFGPGTRLTVL.

This chain joins TRBV19 and TRBJ1-5, with TRBD1 identical over 12 bases. The trim removed 7 bases at V and 2 bases at J, leaving 9 bases unmatched. Germline CDR1 and CDR2: LNHDA and SQIVND (reference sequence). The length of the CDR3 is 17 residues. The CDR3 reads CASTGTGGLGGNQPQHF. The CDR3 DNA is TGTGCCAGTACTGGGACAGGGGGCCTAGGAGGCAATCAGCCCCAGCATTTT.

The CDR3 bases are TGTGCCAGTAGTATGACCGGGTCGTTGGCAGATACGCAGTATTTT. This encodes CASSMTGSLADTQYF. The genes are TRBV19 and TRBJ2-3; D unresolved. Trimming removed 3 bases from V and 4 bases from J, with 14 bases in between. Germline V CDR1 and CDR2: LNHDA, SQIVND (reference sequence). The CDR3 is made up of 15 amino acids.

The CDR3 DNA is TGTGCCTGGATAAGGTTGGGCAGTCGACCGATAAAGAACTATGGCTACACCTTC. As protein: CAWIRLGSRPIKNYGYTF. The gene calls are TRBV30 and TRBJ1-2; D is undetermined. V was shortened by 4 bases and J by 2 bases, with 26 bases between the two germline ends. In germline, CDR1 is GTSNPN, CDR2 SVGIG (reference sequence). CDR3 length equals 18 residues.

The chain couples TRBV29-1 to TRBJ2-2, with TRBD1 as a possible D gene (6 bases). The CDR3 has 13 residues. Germline CDR1 SQVTM, CDR2 ANQGSEA. The ends were cut back, 6 bases at V and 7 bases at J, with 15 bases in the middle. Here the CDR3 reads CSVTRDTVGELFF. The CDR3 coding sequence is TGCAGCGTCACAAGGGACACGGTCGGGGAGCTGTTTTTT.

The gene calls are TRBV10-3 and TRBJ1-2, with 7 bases lining up with TRBD1. The length of the CDR3 is 14 residues. V was clipped by 3 bases and J by 2 bases; unmatched bases: 3. Germline loops: CDR1 ENHRY, CDR2 SYGVKD. In DNA, the CDR3 is TGTGCCATCAGTGACTCACAGGGGAACTATGGCTACACCTTC. Translation gives CAISDSQGNYGYTF.

The chain uses TRBV5-1 and TRBJ2-7, with D tentatively TRBD1 (5 bases). CDR3 length equals 16 residues. Germline V gives CDR1 SGHRS, CDR2 YFSETQ. V was clipped by 1 base and J by 0 bases, with 14 bases between them. The chain's CDR3 is CASSLFRGANSYEQYF. In nucleotides, the CDR3 is TGCGCCAGCAGCTTGTTTAGGGGCGCAAACTCCTACGAGCAGTACTTC.

The chain recombines TRBV6-2 or TRBV6-3 with TRBJ1-2; D perhaps matches TRBD1 (5 bases). Germline CDR1 MNHEY, CDR2 SVGEGT. This CDR3 region has 12 residues. Trimming removed 5 bases at V and 3 bases at J, with 7 bases between. This CDR3 reads CASSQGDYGYTF. The CDR3 DNA sequence: TGTGCCAGCAGTCAGGGTGACTATGGCTACACCTTC.

This chain connects TRBV28 to TRBJ2-7; 9 positions match TRBD1. The V segment lost 3 bases and the J segment 6 bases; nucleotides outside the gene matches: 6. Looked up from germline, CDR1 is MDHEN and CDR2 is SYDVKM. The CDR3 spans 14 residues. This CDR3 is CASSFKQGASEQYF. CDR3 DNA sequence: TGTGCCAGCAGTTTCAAACAGGGGGCTTCCGAGCAGTACTTC.

The gene calls are TRBV10-3 and TRBJ1-5, with D perhaps TRBD1 (5 bases). CDR3 size: 14 residues. The germline V gene has CDR1 ENHRY and CDR2 SYGVKD. V was cut by 5 bases and J by 5 bases, with 13 bases left in between. The CDR3 sequence is CAISKGRDDQPQHF. The CDR3 bases are TGTGCCATCAGTAAGGGCAGGGATGATCAGCCCCAGCATTTT.

The CDR3 is CASSPGGPDTQYF. The CDR3 nucleotides read TGCGCCAGCAGCCCGGGGGGTCCAGATACGCAGTATTTT. This sequence joins TRBV5-1 and TRBJ2-3; 7 bases fit TRBD2. The CDR3 runs 13 residues. CDR1 and CDR2 from the germline V gene are SGHRS and YFSETQ. V was pared by 4 bases and J by 4 bases, with 3 bases of the junction left unmatched.

The rearrangement joins TRBV5-1 to TRBJ2-1; possibly TRBD2 for D (6 bases). This CDR3 comprises 15 residues. Trimming removed 4 bases at V and 0 bases at J, with 11 bases between. Germline CDR1 SGHRS, CDR2 YFSETQ. The CDR3 spells CASSPAGSSYNEQFF. The CDR3 nucleotides read TGCGCCAGCAGCCCGGCCGGGAGCTCCTACAATGAGCAGTTCTTC. The variable domain in full, completed from reference TRBV5-1 and TRBJ2-1, reads KAGVTQTPRYLIKTRGQQVTLSCSPISGHRSVSWYQQTPGQGLQFLFEYFSETQRNKGNFPGRFSGRQFSNSRSEMNVSTLELGDSALYLCASSPAGSSYNEQFFGPGTRLTVL.

The rearrangement uses TRBV7-8 and TRBJ2-1, with 9 positions matching TRBD2. Losses at the gene ends were 6 bases for V and 0 bases for J; bases not matched to a gene: 3. The CDR3 contains 15 residues. The germline V gene encodes CDR1 SGHVS and CDR2 FQNEAQ. The CDR3 sequence is CASSYSGSSYNEQFF. The DNA of the CDR3 is TGTGCCAGCAGTTATAGCGGGAGCTCCTACAATGAGCAGTTCTTC.

V usage is TRBV28 and J usage is TRBJ2-3; the match to TRBD1 covers 8 bases. After removal of 5 bases from V and 3 bases from J, the junction contained 16 bases not matched to a gene. This CDR3 is built from 18 residues. CDR1 MDHEN and CDR2 SYDVKM come from the germline V gene. The CDR3 loop is CASSLALDPGQETDTQYF. The DNA for the CDR3 is TGTGCCAGCAGTCTAGCACTTGACCCGGGACAGGAAACAGATACGCAGTATTTT.

This clone was counted a single time. This chain connects TRBV2 to TRBJ1-5; maybe TRBD1 (6 bases). Trimming cost V 4 bases and J 6 bases, with 19 bases left between them. The CDR3 extends over 16 amino acids. CDR1 and CDR2 from the germline V gene are SNHLY and FYNNEI. The DNA for the CDR3 is TGTGCCAGCAGTGGCCTACAGGGCGGGTTAGGTCAGCCCCAGCATTTT. It translates to CASSGLQGGLGQPQHF.

This clone was detected a few times. The chain uses TRBV6-2 or TRBV6-3 and TRBJ2-7; 9 positions match TRBD1. In germline, CDR1 is MNHEY, CDR2 SVGEGT. After removal of 0 bases from V and 9 bases from J, the junction contained 24 bases not matched to a gene. The CDR3 is 20 residues long. The CDR3: CASSYSRTGQGRIPNEGQYV. CDR3 coding DNA: TGTGCCAGCAGTTACTCGAGGACGGGACAGGGAAGAATCCCAAATGAGGGGCAGTACGTC.